Included here is one TCR beta chain sequence, with context. Its antigen specificity is not known. Nothing much larger sits one base from this clone, and base qualities are not available. This sample was included in a study of robustness of blood B and T cell sequencing (dated by TCRdb to 2016 to 2018). A note on the overall study: The study was designed to determine how much peripheral blood is required to reliably characterize an individual's TCRbeta and IgG repertoires. TCRbeta and IgG repertoires were quantified in each of the 9 to 10 independently drawn blood samples. For technical replicates, two replicate TCRbeta cDNA libraries were prepared from one shared RNA pool that came from a single 10 ml draw. Study-wide conclusions, independent of this receptor: No improvement in the overlap of rare TCRbeta clonotypes was observed when tubes were pooled, implying that much larger blood volumes would be needed for rare TCRbeta clonotypes to be captured. The TCRbeta rarefaction curves did not fully level off, which suggests either under-sequencing or many low-abundance clonotypes. Immediate fractionation was required for EDTA tubes, so the use of EDTA tubes in multi-site collections was limited. Combining 3 or 4 tubes (roughly 29-40 ml blood) brought coverage of the top 10,000 TCRbeta clonotypes close to saturation. Every single 10 ml sample contained the 1,000 most abundant TCRbeta clonotypes from the pooled draws. One pair of TCRbeta libraries showed evidence of cross-contamination, likely from batch processing; the shared UMI-sequence pairs were removed. When technical replicate libraries were compared, roughly 95% of the top 10,000 TCRbeta clonotypes in one library also turned up in the other.

V is cut by 0 bases and J by 0 bases, and the space between the germline ends is 6 bases. Reading the germline V gene gives CDR1 MNHEY and CDR2 SVGAGI. The CDR3 measures 15 amino acids from cysteine to phenylalanine. Only CDR3 DNA is held: 45 bases, read in frame from base 1. The library was made by PCR. This sample was sequenced with an Illumina MiSeq. cDNA was synthesized with SMARTScribe reverse transcriptase and a 5' template-switch oligo that added a universal priming site. A 12-nucleotide random unique molecular identifier (UMI) was carried by the template-switch oligo, and each cDNA molecule was tagged with this UMI. During reverse transcription, TCRbeta transcripts were targeted by chain-specific reverse primers. Residual template-switch adapters were removed by uracil DNA glycosylase treatment, and cDNA was purified using a Qiagen MinElute kit. The first PCR ran for roughly 25 cycles with KAPA HiFi HotStart ReadyMix and step-out primers, divided among four 50 microliter reactions. Before further amplification, first-round PCR products were gel-purified. Illumina Nextera adapters were added in a second roughly 8-cycle PCR, after which libraries were purified and pooled. The UMI barcode for each TCRbeta molecule was captured by a 50-nucleotide 5' read. Per the authors' processing: Using the MIGEC toolkit, reads were grouped by UMI into consensus reads. Final reads were produced by merging forward and reverse consensus reads with PEAR. Identical UMI-sequence pairs shared across libraries were treated as cross-sample contamination and removed by a custom decontamination script. V(D)J assignment and CDR3 extraction were performed with MIGMAP, a wrapper around IgBLAST. TCR clonotypes were defined by identical V gene, J gene and CDR3 amino acid sequence, and CDR1 and CDR2 were left unsequenced. TCRdb cleaned the public reads at Q25 with fastp, built clones with MiXCR and kept in-frame beta chains. Entries are consolidated by CDR3 protein sequence, retaining the most common genes and DNA. The V and J calls and clone size are TCRdb's, not the authors'. This sample gives 3,500 to 4,500 distinct CDR3 sequences in total; around half of them show up just once. The ten largest account for 20% to 30% of the sample.

TCRbeta repertoires were measured from mRNA instead of genomic DNA, an approach that captures expressed receptors. Without cell sorting, buffy coat leukocytes were collected into Trizol, and RNA was extracted using the Direct-zol RNA MiniPrep Plus kit. EDTA blood tubes were centrifuged immediately at 4°C to separate plasma, buffy coat and red blood cells. The TCR comes from a human donor in good health. In this chain, TRBV6-5 is recombined with TRBJ1-5; the D gene cannot be named for sure. The sample consisted of peripheral blood. The CDR3 here reads CASSYSWPSNQPQHF. DNA sequence: TGTGCCAGCAGTTACTCGTGGCCTAGCAATCAGCCCCAGCATTTT.